A single sample is the source of the 5 T cell receptor beta chains below, sequenced in a study of CD8+ T cells in alopecia areata. Extraction of RNA preceded its reverse transcription into cDNA, which served as the sequencing template. TCRdb's table, derived via immunoSEQ multiplex PCR, lists solely in-frame clones and lacks some. The sample includes around 140,000 clones, 45% to 50% seen only once; the top ten take approximately 18%. This sample comprised CD8+ T cells sorted from blood, obtained at week 0. These receptors all come from a human donor with alopecia areata.

The chain combines TRBV30 with TRBJ2-2; maybe TRBD1 (6 bases). Looked up from germline, CDR1 is GTSNPN and CDR2 is SVGIG (reference sequence). This CDR3 has 14 residues. V was cut by 4 bases and J by 2 bases, with 11 bases left in between. The CDR3, as DNA: TGTGCCTGGATACCCAGGGGAAACACCGGGGAGCTGTTTTTT. Protein: CAWIPRGNTGELFF.

The V gene is TRBV5-6, the J gene TRBJ1-4, with no clear D. Germline assignment: CDR1 SGHDT and CDR2 YYEEEE. The CDR3 consists of 14 residues. Trimming left V 4 bases short and J 5 bases short, with 12 bases between. CDR3 bases: TGTGCCAGCAGCCCGGGGTCCGTCAATGAAAAACTGTTTTTT. It yields the protein CASSPGSVNEKLFF. Full variable domain (outside the CDR3, taken from reference TRBV5-6 and TRBJ1-4): DAGVTQSPTHLIKTRGQQVTLRCSPKSGHDTVSWYQQALGQGPQFIFQYYEEEERQRGNFPDRFSGHQFPNYSSELNVNALLLGDSALYLCASSPGSVNEKLFFGSGTQLSVL.

V is TRBV29-1 and J is TRBJ2-7; TRBD2 aligns across 8 bases. Germline assignment: CDR1 SQVTM and CDR2 ANQGSEA. The trim removed 4 bases at V and 1 base at J, leaving 12 bases unmatched. The CDR3 totals 16 residues. The CDR3 protein is CSVVGFAGGESYEQYF. DNA for the CDR3: TGCAGCGTTGTTGGTTTTGCGGGGGGCGAATCCTACGAGCAGTACTTC.

Many counts were recorded for this clone. The chain links TRBV7-2 to TRBJ1-1; weak D call: TRBD1 (6 bases). The germline V gene encodes CDR1 SGHTA and CDR2 FQGNSA. The V end lost 5 bases, the J end lost 7 bases, and 17 bases lay between the germline ends. The CDR3 is 14 amino acids. CDR3 DNA sequence: TGTGCCAGCAGCCCCCAGGGGAGTTACCTTGAAGCTTTCTTT. Its translation: CASSPQGSYLEAFF. Full variable domain (rest looked up from reference TRBV7-2 and TRBJ1-1): GAGVSQSPSNKVTEKGKDVELRCDPISGHTALYWYRQSLGQGLEFLIYFQGNSAPDKSGLPSDRFSAERTGGSVSTLTIQRTQQEDSAVYLCASSPQGSYLEAFFGQGTRLTVV.

There are a few counts of this clone. The chain links TRBV6-5 to TRBJ2-2; maybe TRBD1 (6 bases). The CDR3 spans 13 residues. Germline lookup yields CDR1 MNHEY and CDR2 SVGAGI. Deletions cut 5 bases from V and 6 bases from J, with 10 bases between. The CDR3 is CASSPSGAGELFF. CDR3 in DNA: TGTGCCAGCAGTCCCTCAGGGGCCGGGGAGCTGTTTTTT.